The rows below give T cell receptor beta chains drawn from one sample of a study of control samples from healthy donors and cancer patients. Libraries were prepared by immunoSEQ multiplex PCR; TCRdb keeps only in-frame clonotypes and omits some of them. The sample lists 61,000 or so clones; around 87% were seen once. The sequencing input was PBMCs. These receptors were taken from a man aged 60 to 69 with colorectal cancer. CDR3s include the opening cysteine and the closing phenylalanine or tryptophan. Each record gives: J gene, clone size, V gene, D gene, CDR3 protein, CDR3 DNA. A D gene is named only where the DNA matches it firmly. Only part of the rows carry a size: once, few, many, or a class if the clone is expanded.

j_call: TRBJ2-7; clone_size: -; v_call: TRBV4-1; d_call: -; cdr3_aa: CASSTRQASSYEQYF; cdr3_nt: TGCGCCAGCAGCACTAGACAGGCCTCCTCCTACGAGCAGTACTTC
j_call: TRBJ2-3; clone_size: once; v_call: TRBV20-1; d_call: -; cdr3_aa: CSASSPTDTQYF; cdr3_nt: TGCAGTGCTAGTAGCCCCACAGATACGCAGTATTTT
j_call: TRBJ2-2; clone_size: -; v_call: TRBV19; d_call: TRBD1; cdr3_aa: CATYPTTGRNTGELFF; cdr3_nt: TGTGCCACCTACCCAACGACAGGGCGGAACACCGGGGAGCTGTTTTTT
j_call: TRBJ2-7; clone_size: -; v_call: TRBV5-5; d_call: -; cdr3_aa: CASSPRGAYEQYF; cdr3_nt: TGTGCCAGCAGCCCCAGGGGGGCCTACGAGCAGTACTTC
j_call: TRBJ1-1; clone_size: -; v_call: TRBV6-5; d_call: -; cdr3_aa: CASSYKDGRNTEAFF; cdr3_nt: TGTGCCAGCAGTTACAAGGACGGGAGGAACACTGAAGCTTTCTTT
j_call: TRBJ2-7; clone_size: once; v_call: TRBV28; d_call: -; cdr3_aa: CASSLGTTYEQYF; cdr3_nt: TGTGCCAGCAGTCTCGGGACAACCTACGAGCAGTACTTC
j_call: TRBJ1-1; clone_size: -; v_call: TRBV3-1/TRBV3-2; d_call: -; cdr3_aa: CASSQAPGENTEAFF; cdr3_nt: TGTGCCAGCAGCCAAGCCCCAGGTGAGAACACTGAAGCTTTCTTT
j_call: TRBJ2-5; clone_size: -; v_call: TRBV9; d_call: -; cdr3_aa: CASSAPKVGETQYF; cdr3_nt: TGTGCCAGCAGCGCTCCTAAAGTGGGAGAGACCCAGTACTTC
j_call: TRBJ2-7; clone_size: -; v_call: TRBV6-5; d_call: TRBD1; cdr3_aa: CASSLGQGTYEQYF; cdr3_nt: TGTGCCAGCAGTCTAGGACAGGGGACCTACGAGCAGTACTTC
j_call: TRBJ2-3; clone_size: -; v_call: TRBV6-5; d_call: -; cdr3_aa: CASTGSSYTQYF; cdr3_nt: TGTGCCAGCACGGGATCCAGTTATACGCAGTATTTT
j_call: TRBJ1-5; clone_size: few; v_call: TRBV4-1; d_call: -; cdr3_aa: CASSHGIPRGGNQPQHF; cdr3_nt: TGCGCCAGCAGCCACGGGATCCCCCGGGGGGGCAATCAGCCCCAGCATTTT
j_call: TRBJ2-1; clone_size: -; v_call: TRBV6-1; d_call: TRBD2; cdr3_aa: CASSGAKEAGRNEQFF; cdr3_nt: TGTGCCAGCAGTGGGGCTAAGGAAGCGGGGAGAAATGAGCAGTTCTTC
j_call: TRBJ1-2; clone_size: -; v_call: TRBV7-8; d_call: -; cdr3_aa: CASSLERYGYTF; cdr3_nt: TGTGCCAGCAGCTTGGAGCGGTATGGCTACACCTTC
j_call: TRBJ2-5; clone_size: once; v_call: TRBV5-1; d_call: -; cdr3_aa: CASTPQDGGRGQYF; cdr3_nt: TGCGCCAGCACCCCACAGGATGGCGGAAGGGGCCAGTACTTC
j_call: TRBJ2-3; clone_size: -; v_call: TRBV5-5; d_call: -; cdr3_aa: CASSSNPGADTQYF; cdr3_nt: TGTGCCAGCAGCTCGAACCCAGGGGCCGATACGCAGTATTTT
j_call: TRBJ2-5; clone_size: -; v_call: TRBV3-1/TRBV3-2; d_call: -; cdr3_aa: CASSQSPRAPEETQYF; cdr3_nt: TGTGCCAGCAGCCAGAGTCCCCGGGCCCCAGAAGAGACCCAGTACTTC
j_call: TRBJ1-2; clone_size: few; v_call: TRBV29-1; d_call: -; cdr3_aa: CSVEVGQNSPKEF; cdr3_nt: TGCAGCGTTGAAGTTGGACAGAACAGTCCCAAAGAGTTC
j_call: TRBJ1-6; clone_size: once; v_call: TRBV3-1/TRBV3-2; d_call: TRBD1; cdr3_aa: CASSRGQYNSPLHF; cdr3_nt: TGTGCCAGCAGCCGGGGACAGTATAATTCACCCCTCCACTTT